Sequencing of this T cell receptor beta chain was carried out in a study of human T cells and chemical hapten exposure. Individual cDNA molecules had unique molecular identifiers attached to them by the library. From the reads, TCRdb called clonotypes with MiXCR, one entry per CDR3 protein. Among 95,000 to 150,000 distinct CDR3 sequences, about 7.7% were seen once, and the ten largest hold 1.4%. Unseparated into fractions, whole blood served as the source from which total RNA was extracted. This TCR derives from a human donor in good health. Some clones in this sample may be carry-over from other donors' samples. Input material: whole blood.

The CDR3 nucleotides are TGTGCCAGCAAACCCCCTTTAGGGGGACAGCCCCAGCATTTT. Translating it yields CASKPPLGGQPQHF. The chain couples TRBV6-2 or TRBV6-3 to TRBJ1-5; TRBD1 might be the D (6 bases). This CDR3 spans 14 amino acids. V was pared by 7 bases and J by 7 bases, with 17 bases between. Germline V gene data show CDR1 as MNHEY and CDR2 as SVGEGT.